What follows is one TCR beta chain and its context. Other DNA sequences within the sample encode an identical CDR3. Produced via immunoSEQ multiplex PCR; TCRdb's table is partial and in-frame only. The sample shows more than 120,000 clones, roughly 89% of them seen only once. This sample was taken from a study of blood T cell repertoires in COVID-19. As for the study in general: Italy, Spain and the United States were the sources of the convalescent and acute COVID-19 samples. In each case, the material was cDNA or gDNA derived from T cells, B-cell-depleted T cells, or PBMCs.

CDR1 SQVTM and CDR2 ANQGSEA come from the germline V gene. Between the trimmed V and J ends, which lost 7 bases and 2 bases, there was a span of 14 bases. There are 13 residues in the CDR3. The chain is built from TRBV29-1 and TRBJ1-1, with D perhaps TRBD1 (5 bases). Sample: peripheral blood. The TCR comes from a woman in her forties or fifties with acute or convalescent COVID-19. CDR3 residues: CSAPAQGNTEAFF. CDR3 sequence (DNA): TGCAGCGCCCCCGCGCAGGGCAACACTGAAGCTTTCTTT.